The 3 T cell receptor beta chains reported below all come from one sample, sequenced in a study of T cell clonality in common variable immunodeficiency (dated by TCRdb to the mid-2010s). The library was made by the immunoSEQ multiplex PCR assay. The table was pulled from immuneACCESS by TCRdb, which kept in-frame rearrangements only. Such tables lose some clones; where checked, under half of the loss comes from unresolved V genes, and the rest has no known cause. For this sample, about 26,000 clones appear and none is a singleton. Together, the top ten hold approximately 25% of the sample. These receptors have no known antigen. General study outcomes and caveats: CVID TCRbeta sequences were reported to have fewer deletions and N-nucleotide insertions and to lack highly modified clones with 13 or more V deletions.

Sequenced material: peripheral blood mononuclear cells. The receptor set was obtained from a human donor with common variable immunodeficiency.

At least ten counts were recorded for this clone. The read gets to within 3 residues of the CDR3 end, and the germline J gene fills in the rest. The rearrangement joins TRBV7-2 to TRBJ2-1; D remains ambiguous. This CDR3 is 15 amino acids long. CDR1 SGHTA and CDR2 FQGNSA come from the germline V gene. The ends were cut back, 2 bases at V and 0 bases at J, with 8 bases in the middle. Here the CDR3 reads CASSLTQYSYNEQFF. The CDR3 DNA, read in part, is TGTGCCAGCAGCTTAACCCAGTACTCCTACAATGAG.

This clone was seen at least ten times. This chain's CDR3 is CASSSGQGRTDTQYF. The CDR3 DNA, read in part, is TGCGCCAGCAGCTCCGGACAGGGGAGGACAGATACG. V is TRBV5-1 and J is TRBJ2-3; 9 bases match TRBD1. From the germline J gene comes the end of the CDR3, since the read stops 3 residues before it. From germline, CDR1 is SGHRS and CDR2 YFSETQ. The CDR3 runs 15 residues. The V gene end was trimmed by 3 bases and the J gene end by 3 bases; junction bases not matched to a gene: 5.

Concerning this clone itself: From the germline J gene comes the end of the CDR3, since the read stops 3 residues before it. The rearrangement links TRBV19 to TRBJ1-6, with D perhaps TRBD1 (5 bases). The CDR3 consists of 15 residues. Trimming took 3 bases from V and 5 from J, leaving 11 bases between them. Germline V gives CDR1 LNHDA, CDR2 SQIVND (reference sequence). Incomplete CDR3 DNA: TGTGCCAGTAGTATTCGCCAGGGAAATAATTCACCC. This sequence encodes CASSIRQGNNSP. The complete CDR3 protein is CASSIRQGNNSPLHF. The full variable domain, rest sourced from reference TRBV19 and TRBJ1-6, is DGGITQSPKYLFRKEGQNVTLSCEQNLNHDAMYWYRQDPGQGLRLIYYSQIVNDFQKGDIAEGYSVSREKKESFPLTVTSAQKNPTAFYLCASSIRQGNNSPLHFGNGTRLTVT.